The sequence of this TCR beta chain was determined in a study of CD8 T cells in ankylosing spondylitis. Study-wide results and limits: As reported, disease-linked clones showed significant enrichment in matched ankylosing spondylitis synovial fluid.

The authors made TCR beta libraries by quantitative 5'-RACE with molecular barcodes. TCRdb analysed the 5' RACE reads with MiXCR anew, one entry per CDR3 protein. The profile shows 100,000 or so distinct CDR3 sequences, less than 25% of them singletons. Concerning this clonotype: Its antigen remains unknown.

Specimen: synovial fluid, either unsorted or a sorted T cell fraction (not recorded which). The TCR comes from a male donor with ankylosing spondylitis.

The CDR3 coding sequence is TGTGCCAGCAACAAGAGAGGAGCTAACTATGGCTACACCTTC. Translated: CASNKRGANYGYTF. The chain links TRBV12-3 or TRBV12-4 to TRBJ1-2; D is undetermined. The CDR3 is 14 residues long. V lost 7 bases, J lost 0 bases, and 12 bases lay in between.